The 30 T cell receptor beta chains given below trace back to one sample, sequenced in a study of T cell clonality in common variable immunodeficiency. Points from the study as a whole: Reportedly, TCR beta sequences from common variable immunodeficiency showed fewer deletions and N-nucleotide insertions.

Sequencing was performed with immunoSEQ multiplex PCR; in TCRdb, only in-frame clones are kept and a portion is missing. The data show over 30,000 clones, with none appearing a single time. No antigen has been assigned to these receptors. What was sequenced was peripheral blood mononuclear cells. These receptors originate from a human donor with common variable immunodeficiency.

This clone was found a few times. The read stops 3 residues short of the end of the CDR3; the missing end is completed from the germline J gene. This sequence joins TRBV7-3 and TRBJ2-7; 7 bases align to TRBD1. Germline CDR1 SGHTA, CDR2 FQGTGA. The CDR3 is 13 residues long. With V trimmed by 5 bases and J by 2 bases, 3 bases remained unmatched. The CDR3 loop is CASSKQGTYEQYF. Incomplete CDR3 DNA: TGTGCCAGCAGCAAACAGGGGACCTACGAG. The full variable domain, its missing parts supplied by reference TRBV7-3 and TRBJ2-7, is GAGVSQTPSNKVTEKGKYVELRCDPISGHTALYWYRQSLGQGPEFLIYFQGTGAADDSGLPNDRFFAVRPEGSVSTLKIQRTERGDSAVYLCASSKQGTYEQYFGPGTRLTVT.

This clone was found a few times. The read stops 3 residues short of the end of the CDR3; the missing end is completed from the germline J gene. The chain combines TRBV11-2 with TRBJ1-5, with D tentatively TRBD1 (6 bases). Trimming stripped 2 bases from V and 9 bases from J, with 11 bases between. Germline V lookup: CDR1 SGHAT, CDR2 FQNNGV. The CDR3 spans 13 residues. CDR3 DNA, as far as it was read: TGTGCCAGCAGCTTAACAGGGCTCCCGCCC. It is translated as CASSLTGLPP. In full, the CDR3 is CASSLTGLPPQHF.

This clone has a handful of counts. The CDR3 extends 3 residues past the end of the read, so its final part is completed from the germline J gene. The J gene is TRBJ1-5, the V gene TRBV30, with D unresolved. The CDR3 totals 14 residues. Germline V lookup: CDR1 GTSNPN, CDR2 SVGIG (reference sequence). Trimming removed 5 bases from V and 7 bases from J, with 18 bases in between. The part of the CDR3 DNA that was read is TGTGCCTGGGCCCCAAGCCGGGTTGGACAGCCC. Translating gives CAWAPSRVGQP. The whole CDR3 protein reads CAWAPSRVGQPQHF.

This clone was seen many times. Coverage ceases 3 residues before the CDR3 finishes, and the germline J gene fills in the end. The chain has TRBV2 and TRBJ2-3; maybe TRBD1 (6 bases). V shed 4 bases and J shed 2 bases, with 10 bases lying between them. The CDR3 is 14 residues long. The V gene's germline CDR1 is SNHLY and CDR2 FYNNEI. CDR3 loop: CASSGQVLTDTQYF. CDR3 bases read: TGTGCCAGCAGTGGACAGGTACTCACAGATACG.

Note on this clone: The DNA ends 3 residues before the CDR3 does, and the rest of the CDR3 is filled in from the germline J gene. The V and J genes are TRBV7-2 and TRBJ2-7; 7 nucleotides align to TRBD1. CDR1 is SGHTA and CDR2 is FQGNSA in the germline V gene. V gave up 5 bases and J gave up 3 bases; unmatched junction bases: 4. The CDR3 has 13 residues. CDR3 DNA (partial): TGTGCCAGCAGCCTGAGGGGGCACTACGAG. It specifies CASSLRGHYE. Given in full, the CDR3 is CASSLRGHYEQYF.

A remark on this clone: Sequencing ends 3 residues short of the CDR3 end; the germline J gene provides the rest. The rearrangement uses TRBV19 and TRBJ2-7; 11 bases map to TRBD2. CDR3 length: 14 residues. Germline V CDR1 and CDR2: LNHDA, SQIVND (reference sequence). Trimming took 6 bases from V and 1 from J; bases not matched to a gene: 2. This chain's CDR3 is CASRRLAGSYEQYF. The sequenced CDR3 bases are TGTGCCAGTAGGCGACTAGCGGGATCCTACGAG. The full variable domain, with the rest looked up from reference TRBV19 and TRBJ2-7, is DGGITQSPKYLFRKEGQNVTLSCEQNLNHDAMYWYRQDPGQGLRLIYYSQIVNDFQKGDIAEGYSVSREKKESFPLTVTSAQKNPTAFYLCASRRLAGSYEQYFGPGTRLTVT.

Notes on this clone: The DNA ends 3 residues before the CDR3 does, and the rest of the CDR3 is filled in from the germline J gene. The chain has TRBV7-9 and TRBJ1-4; no reliable D call. This CDR3 is built from 10 residues. The ends were cut back, 10 bases at V and 8 bases at J, with 8 bases in the middle. Germline V CDR1 and CDR2: SEHNR, FQNEAQ (reference sequence). The CDR3 here is CATLEEKLFF. The CDR3 DNA, read in part, is TGTGCCACCTTAGAAGAAAAA.

This clone was seen repeatedly, ten times or more. The read halts 3 residues ahead of the CDR3 end, with the missing end drawn from the germline J gene. The V gene is TRBV20-1, the J gene TRBJ2-1; 9 bases align to TRBD2. The germline CDR1 and CDR2 sequences are DFQATT and SNEGSKA (reference sequence). The V and J ends lost 1 base and 5 bases, in that order; junction bases with no gene match: 6. This CDR3 comprises 15 residues. The DNA read from the CDR3 is TGCAGTGCTAGAGGTTCCCTAGCGGGAAACAATGAG. Residues: CSARGSLAGNNE. From start to end, the CDR3 is CSARGSLAGNNEQFF.

Comments on this clone: The DNA ends 3 residues before the CDR3 does, and the rest of the CDR3 is filled in from the germline J gene. The chain has TRBV7-2 and TRBJ2-1; D gene uncertain. The CDR3 loop spans 15 amino acids. With 3 bases removed from V and 3 bases from J, the gap between germline ends came to 12 bases. From germline, CDR1 is SGHTA and CDR2 FQGNSA. The DNA read from the CDR3 is TGTGCCAGCAGCTTTCTAGGCGAGAACTACAATGAG. Residues: CASSFLGENYNE. The full CDR3 protein is CASSFLGENYNEQFF.

The table lists this clone with a few counts. The DNA ends 3 residues before the CDR3 does, and the rest of the CDR3 is filled in from the germline J gene. This chain uses TRBV2 with TRBJ1-3, with D maybe TRBD1 (6 bases). CDR1 and CDR2 (germline): SNHLY, FYNNEI. Trimming pared 6 bases from V and 0 bases from J, leaving 15 bases between. The CDR3 is 16 residues long. This chain's CDR3 is CASSPAGAYSGNTIYF. Incomplete CDR3 DNA: TGTGCCAGCAGCCCAGCGGGGGCCTACTCTGGAAACACC. The variable domain in full, with the rest retrieved from reference TRBV2 and TRBJ1-3, is EPEVTQTPSHQVTQMGQEVILRCVPISNHLYFYWYRQILGQKVEFLVSFYNNEISEKSEIFDDQFSVERPDGSNFTLKIRSTKLEDSAMYFCASSPAGAYSGNTIYFGEGSWLTVV.

This clone showed up many times. The CDR3 end falls 3 residues outside the read, so it is completed with the germline J gene. This chain links TRBV9 with TRBJ2-1; TRBD2 might be the D (7 bases). V was cut by 0 bases and J by 9 bases, with 13 bases left in between. Per germline, CDR1 SGDLS and CDR2 YYNGEE. CDR3 length: 14 residues. The DNA read from the CDR3 is TGTGCCAGCAGCGTAGTAGGGGGAGGGGGTGAG. Its protein product is CASSVVGGGGE. The CDR3 in full is CASSVVGGGGEQFF.

Concerning this clone itself: The read gets to within 3 residues of the CDR3 end, and the germline J gene fills in the rest. This sequence joins TRBV7-9 and TRBJ1-5, with TRBD1 matching over 7 bases. V gave up 1 base and J gave up 1 base; unmatched junction bases: 1. CDR3 length: 15 amino acids. Germline V CDR1 and CDR2: SEHNR, FQNEAQ (reference sequence). The CDR3 loop is CASSLGGQSNQPQHF. The sequenced part of the CDR3 DNA is TGTGCCAGCAGCTTAGGGGGACAGAGCAATCAGCCC.

This clone has a handful of counts. The read falls 3 residues short of the CDR3 end, and the missing part is taken from the germline J gene. This chain uses TRBV7-2 with TRBJ2-7; 7 nucleotides match TRBD1. The CDR3 contains 14 residues. The V and J ends lost 5 bases and 3 bases, in that order; junction bases with no gene match: 7. In germline, CDR1 is SGHTA, CDR2 FQGNSA. Here the CDR3 reads CASSRGQSGYEQYF. Partial CDR3 DNA: TGTGCCAGCAGCCGGGGACAGAGTGGCTACGAG.

This clone came up many times. The covered CDR3 bases are TGTGCCAGTAGTTATCAGCGGAAGGTGAACACCGGGGAG. This sequence encodes CASSYQRKVNTGE. The whole CDR3 sequence reads CASSYQRKVNTGELFF. The chain has TRBV19 and TRBJ2-2; perhaps TRBD2 as D (5 bases). Sequencing ends 3 residues short of the CDR3 end; the germline J gene provides the rest. The CDR3 length is 16 residues. The germline V and J ends were trimmed by 5 bases and 1 base, with 14 bases remaining between them. Germline CDR1 is LNHDA and CDR2 is SQIVND (reference sequence).

This clone was detected a few times. The DNA ends 3 residues before the CDR3 does, and the rest of the CDR3 is filled in from the germline J gene. This chain connects TRBV7-2 to TRBJ1-2; 7 positions match TRBD1. The germline CDR1 and CDR2 sequences are SGHTA and FQGNSA. Germline trimming cut 5 bases from V and 4 bases from J; bases unmatched to any gene: 10. The CDR3 consists of 15 residues. The sequenced CDR3 bases are TGTGCCAGCAGCCCGCGACAGGGTATGATCTATGGC. Translated: CASSPRQGMIYG. The complete CDR3 reads CASSPRQGMIYGYTF.

There are many counts of this clone. Coverage ceases 3 residues before the CDR3 finishes, and the germline J gene fills in the end. The gene calls are TRBV7-9 and TRBJ2-3; D remains ambiguous. There are 15 residues in the CDR3. The V end was cut by 3 bases, the J end by 0 bases, with 10 bases between. The germline V gene has CDR1 SEHNR and CDR2 FQNEAQ (reference sequence). The CDR3 sequence: CASSFGLGSTDTQYF. Incomplete CDR3 DNA: TGTGCCAGCAGCTTCGGCCTGGGCAGCACAGATACG.

This clone was seen only a few times. Read sequence stops 3 residues before the CDR3 end, and the germline J gene provides the missing end. The V gene is TRBV7-3, the J gene TRBJ1-6; D may be TRBD1 (5 bases). This CDR3 has 13 residues. Trimming stripped 2 bases from V and 6 bases from J, with 5 bases between. Germline CDR1 SGHTA, CDR2 FQGTGA. The CDR3 sequence is CASSLDSNSPLHF. CDR3 DNA, as far as it was read: TGTGCCAGCAGCTTAGACAGTAATTCACCC.

This clone was observed a handful of times. The read ends 3 residues before the CDR3 terminus; that terminus is restored from the germline J gene. The chain links TRBV19 to TRBJ1-2; tentative D call: TRBD1 (6 bases). CDR3 length: 14 amino acids. Per germline, CDR1 LNHDA and CDR2 SQIVND (reference sequence). V lost 6 bases and J lost 6, with 17 bases in between. CDR3 sequence: CASRDRGRGDGYTF. The CDR3 bases that were read are TGTGCCAGTAGAGATCGGGGCAGGGGTGATGGC.

Remarks on this clone: The sequenced fragment ends 3 residues before the CDR3 boundary, so the rest is inferred from the germline J gene. V gene TRBV6-4 combines with J gene TRBJ1-4; TRBD1 matches at 7 bases. With V trimmed by 6 bases and J by 8 bases, 6 bases remained unmatched. Germline-derived CDR1 and CDR2 are MRHNA and SNTAGT. The CDR3 consists of 13 residues. This CDR3 reads CASSQRDREKLFF. The CDR3 bases that were read are TGTGCCAGCAGCCAAAGGGACAGAGAAAAA.

In this sample, this clone turned up many times. The CDR3 end is not reached by the read, which stops 3 residues before it; the germline J gene fills it in. The V and J genes are TRBV20-1 and TRBJ2-3, with TRBD2 matching 7 bases. This CDR3 is built from 15 residues. With V trimmed by 3 bases and J by 3 bases, 9 bases remained unmatched. CDR1 is DFQATT and CDR2 is SNEGSKA in the germline V gene (reference sequence). CDR3 sequence: CSASLRERGTDTQYF. Incomplete CDR3 DNA: TGCAGTGCTAGTCTGCGGGAGCGGGGTACAGATACG.

This clone was observed a few times. The sequence runs out 3 residues before the end of the CDR3; the remainder is reconstructed from the germline J gene. The chain carries TRBV7-2 and TRBJ2-3; the match to TRBD2 covers 13 bases. The CDR3 loop spans 15 amino acids. Germline V gene data show CDR1 as SGHTA and CDR2 as FQGNSA. J lost 7 bases, V lost 0 bases, and 1 base had no gene match. CDR3 residues: CASSLAGTSGNTQYF. Partial CDR3 DNA: TGTGCCAGCAGCTTAGCGGGGACTAGCGGGAATACG.

This clone was picked up a small number of times. CDR3 bases read: TGTGCCATCAGTAGCGGAACCTCCTACAATGAG. Translated, it gives CAISSGTSYNE. The full CDR3 protein reads CAISSGTSYNEQFF. This chain uses TRBV10-3 with TRBJ2-1; perhaps TRBD2 as D (5 bases). The read stops 3 residues short of the end of the CDR3; the missing end is completed from the germline J gene. Germline lookup yields CDR1 ENHRY and CDR2 SYGVKD. The CDR3 runs to 14 residues. V was shortened by 5 bases and J by 0 bases, with 8 bases between the two germline ends.

This clone was observed at least ten times. The CDR3 end lies 3 residues beyond the end of the read and is filled in from the germline J gene. The J gene is TRBJ1-1, the V gene TRBV5-1; D ambiguous. Germline V gene lookup returns CDR1 SGHRS and CDR2 YFSETQ. This CDR3 has 16 residues. The V gene lost 2 bases and the J gene lost 0 bases, with 14 bases spanning the gap. Here the CDR3 reads CASSFQSGVLNTEAFF. The covered CDR3 bases are TGCGCCAGCAGCTTCCAGTCCGGGGTCTTGAACACTGAA.

This clone was found a few times. The CDR3 end is not reached by the read, which stops 3 residues before it; the germline J gene fills it in. The chain uses TRBV19 and TRBJ1-4; 7 bases are shared with TRBD1. Germline CDR1 LNHDA, CDR2 SQIVND (reference sequence). This CDR3 comprises 18 residues. The ends lost 3 bases at V and 0 bases at J; junction bases unmatched: 10. CDR3 protein: CASSIRRTGRATNEKLFF. Incomplete CDR3 DNA: TGTGCCAGTAGTATTCGAAGGACAGGACGAGCAACTAATGAAAAA.

This clone has just a few counts. The sequence runs out 3 residues before the end of the CDR3; the remainder is reconstructed from the germline J gene. The V gene is TRBV7-6, the J gene TRBJ1-4, with D possibly matching TRBD1 (5 bases). V was pared by 3 bases and J by 8 bases, with 13 bases between. Germline V gives CDR1 SGHVS, CDR2 FNYEAQ. CDR3 length: 14 amino acids. The sequenced part of the CDR3 DNA is TGTGCCAGCAGCTTGGGGGGAGATGGAGAAAAA. It is translated as CASSLGGDGEK. The CDR3 in full is CASSLGGDGEKLFF. Full variable domain (rest looked up from reference TRBV7-6 and TRBJ1-4): GAGVSQSPRYKVTKRGQDVALRCDPISGHVSLYWYRQALGQGPEFLTYFNYEAQQDKSGLPNDRFSAERPEGSISTLTIQRTEQRDSAMYRCASSLGGDGEKLFFGSGTQLSVL.

About this clone itself: The read stops 3 residues short of the end of the CDR3; the missing end is completed from the germline J gene. The V gene is TRBV29-1, the J gene TRBJ2-5; D not certain. There are 13 residues in the CDR3. V was clipped by 3 bases and J by 1 base, with 9 bases between them. Germline V gene sequence: CDR1 SQVTM, CDR2 ANQGSEA. The CDR3 here is CSVEPHSQETQYF. Incomplete CDR3 DNA: TGCAGCGTTGAGCCCCACAGCCAAGAGACC.

A few counts support this clone. The CDR3 end falls 3 residues outside the read, so it is completed with the germline J gene. The rearrangement links TRBV19 to TRBJ2-1; 8 bases are a match to TRBD2. V shed 4 bases, J shed 9 bases, and the junction held 11 bases outside the gene matches. Per the germline V gene, CDR1 is LNHDA and CDR2 is SQIVND (reference sequence). The CDR3 is 15 amino acids. The DNA read from the CDR3 is TGTGCCAGTAGTACGACGGTAGCGGGAACACCTGAG. Translated, it gives CASSTTVAGTPE. The full CDR3 protein is CASSTTVAGTPEQFF.

In its sample, this clone was seen many times. The read terminates 3 residues before the CDR3 end, so the remaining end is supplied by the germline J gene. This sequence joins TRBV10-2 and TRBJ1-1; TRBD1 is a possible D gene (5 bases). The germline V gene encodes CDR1 WSHSY and CDR2 SAAADI. V was shortened by 8 bases and J by 0 bases, with 10 bases between the two germline ends. This CDR3 comprises 13 residues. CDR3 loop: CASGPGLNTEAFF. The sequenced part of the CDR3 DNA is TGCGCCAGCGGTCCAGGGCTGAACACTGAA.

This clone was counted many times. The read ends 3 residues shy of where the CDR3 ends; the end is completed using the germline J gene. The V and J genes are TRBV5-4 and TRBJ2-1; 7 bases align to TRBD1. The trim removed 4 bases at V and 0 bases at J, leaving 4 bases unmatched. The CDR3 totals 15 residues. Per the germline V gene, CDR1 is SGHNT and CDR2 is YYREEE (reference sequence). CDR3 amino acids: CASSLGQVSYNEQFF. CDR3 bases read: TGTGCCAGCAGCCTCGGACAGGTCTCCTACAATGAG.

This clone appeared many times. The CDR3 is cut off 3 residues early in the read; its end comes from the germline J gene. V gene TRBV7-2 combines with J gene TRBJ2-2, with 7 bases that match TRBD1. CDR3 length equals 15 residues. Germline values: CDR1 SGHTA, CDR2 FQGNSA. With V trimmed by 1 base and J by 6 bases, 5 bases remained unmatched. The sequenced CDR3 bases are TGTGCCAGCAGCTTAGTTGCAGGGGGTGCCGGGGAG. Translating it yields CASSLVAGGAGE. The entire CDR3 is CASSLVAGGAGELFF.